This T cell receptor (beta chain) is from a study of cytomegalovirus exposure and HLA in healthy donors. Overall study findings and caveats: Researchers reported in a later analysis that a missense DCLRE1C variant was tied to TCR beta V- and J-gene trimming. Using a false discovery rate of 0.05, a later analysis showed that approximately 18,000 TCR beta sequences were associated with HLA alleles. In the analysis, some V segments, TRBV6-2 and TRBV6-3 included, were excluded as indistinguishable.

It was with 60 Vbeta and 13 Jbeta primers that the PCR ran. Some clones are missing from TCRdb's copy, which holds only in-frame ones; the method was immunoSEQ multiplex PCR. The table lists about 200,000 clones, 75% to 85% of them singletons. A note on this clone: Its specificity is not known.

The CDR3 sequence is 14 residues long. Germline lookup yields CDR1 SQVTM and CDR2 ANQGSEA. J lost 3 bases, V lost 5 bases, and 9 bases had no gene match. The chain recombines TRBV29-1 with TRBJ2-7, with TRBD2 identical over 8 bases. Sequenced sample: PBMCs. This TCR derives from a girl between 5 and 17 years old in good health and CMV-seronegative. The CDR3 spells CSVRGPAGVYEQYF. The CDR3 DNA sequence: TGCAGCGTTAGGGGCCCAGCGGGAGTCTACGAGCAGTACTTC.